The TCR beta chain under discussion was sequenced for a study of long-term antiretroviral therapy in people with HIV. V was shortened by 1 base and J by 3 bases, with 16 bases between the two germline ends. The CDR3 is 16 residues long. The germline V gene has CDR1 SNHLY and CDR2 FYNNEI. The assay, immunoSEQ v3.0, was run at survey level. Here immunoSEQ multiplex PCR was the method, and the copy in TCRdb shows in-frame clones only, minus some. The table shows under 15,000 clones, with about four fifths occurring only once. The starting material was unsorted PBMCs, obtained 8 to 8.5 years after starting antiretroviral therapy. This sequence originates from a man in his fifties or sixties with HIV. V gene TRBV2 combines with J gene TRBJ2-7, with D perhaps matching TRBD2 (5 bases). The CDR3 sequence is CASSEDGNPPLYEQYF. CDR3 sequence (DNA): TGTGCCAGCAGTGAAGACGGGAACCCCCCCCTCTACGAGCAGTACTTC.